This TCR beta chain was recovered during a study of blood T cell repertoires in COVID-19. At the level of the study: Researchers got acute and convalescent COVID-19 samples from the United States, Italy and Spain. Nucleic acid was either cDNA or gDNA, and it came from T cells, B-cell-depleted T cells, or PBMCs.

Per the original methods: Reference gene primers were amplified, and this amplification served to estimate nucleated cell counts. Sequenced by immunoSEQ multiplex PCR; TCRdb stores in-frame clones only, minus some. V and J calls and clone size are those listed in that table; D and trimming were worked out from the DNA. Here the sample spans roughly 210,000 clones, 88% being singletons. There are 13 residues in the CDR3. V was trimmed by 5 bases and J by 8 bases, leaving 12 bases between them. Germline values: CDR1 SGHVS, CDR2 FQNEAQ. What was sequenced was peripheral blood. This rearrangement joins TRBV7-8 to TRBJ1-4; no firm D call. The receptor comes from a man aged 65 to 79 with acute or convalescent COVID-19. The CDR3: CASSLGWQEKLFF. The CDR3 bases are TGTGCCAGCAGCCTGGGCTGGCAAGAAAAACTGTTTTTT.